This T cell receptor (beta chain) was recorded in a study of T cell responses to AZD1222 COVID-19 vaccine. Clones were read by immunoSEQ multiplex PCR, and TCRdb kept only the in-frame ones, dropping some. Of 100,000 or so clones in the sample, approximately 90% were seen once. CDR1 SGHTA and CDR2 FQGNSA come from the germline V gene. The trim removed 5 bases at V and 8 bases at J, leaving 8 bases unmatched. The CDR3 consists of 14 residues. Sequenced here: peripheral blood, sampled on day 0 of AZD1222 vaccination. The sequence was obtained from an adult in good health. This chain uses TRBV7-2 with TRBJ1-1; 10 positions agree with TRBD1. The CDR3 DNA reads TGTGCCAGCAGCCCATTACCGGGACAGGGGGAAGCTTTCTTT. Its protein product is CASSPLPGQGEAFF. Variable domain in full (rest from reference TRBV7-2 and TRBJ1-1): GAGVSQSPSNKVTEKGKDVELRCDPISGHTALYWYRQSLGQGLEFLIYFQGNSAPDKSGLPSDRFSAERTGGSVSTLTIQRTQQEDSAVYLCASSPLPGQGEAFFGQGTRLTVV.